Below are 7 T cell receptor beta chains sequenced from a single sample in a study of identical twins' blood T cells. TCRdb passed the 5' RACE reads through MiXCR, listing each CDR3 protein once. Of 350,000 to 450,000 distinct CDR3 sequences listed, 25% to 35% were seen once; the top ten hold roughly 5.5%. Sequencing was carried out using PBMCs. Every receptor here comes from a woman aged 18-55 years in good health.

With regard to this clonotype: It may be a read error: a sequence one base away is much more abundant. Without the conserved terminal phenylalanine or tryptophan, this CDR3 likely stems from a read error. V usage is TRBV7-9 and J usage is TRBJ2-1; no reliable D call. Looked up from germline, CDR1 is SEHNR and CDR2 is FQNEAQ (reference sequence). With 6 bases removed from V and 0 bases from J, the gap between germline ends came to 3 bases. CDR3 length equals 12 residues. The CDR3 is CASSYSYNEQFL. The DNA of the CDR3 is TGTGCCAGCAGTTACTCCTACAATGAGCAGTTCTTA.

This clonotype was counted a few times. The J gene is TRBJ2-1, the V gene TRBV12-3 or TRBV12-4, with 11 positions matching TRBD2. Trimming removed 6 bases from V and 6 bases from J; junction bases left unmatched: 7. The CDR3 contains 15 residues. Written as DNA, the CDR3 is TGTGCCAGCAGCTCAAGACTAGCGGGAATCAATGAGCAGTTCTTC. The encoded protein is CASSSRLAGINEQFF.

The chain links TRBV29-1 to TRBJ2-1; a weak D match, TRBD2 (6 bases). The V end lost 2 bases, the J end lost 4 bases, and 12 bases lay between the germline ends. The CDR3 runs to 14 residues. Germline CDR1 and CDR2: SQVTM and ANQGSEA. In DNA, the CDR3 is TGCAGCGTTGAACTCGCGGGGAGGTACAATGAGCAGTTCTTC. Translating it yields CSVELAGRYNEQFF.

A few counts support this clonotype. The V gene is TRBV6-5, the J gene TRBJ2-1; D unclear. V was shortened by 6 bases and J by 3 bases, with 12 bases between the two germline ends. The germline CDR1 and CDR2 sequences are MNHEY and SVGAGI. The length of the CDR3 is 14 residues. CDR3 residues: CASRFGRSYNEQFF. Here the CDR3 DNA reads TGTGCCAGCAGATTCGGACGTAGCTACAATGAGCAGTTCTTC.

V usage is TRBV7-2 and J usage is TRBJ1-5; the D is unclear. Trimming left V 3 bases short and J 4 bases short, with 4 bases between. The CDR3 has 12 residues. The germline V gene has CDR1 SGHTA and CDR2 FQGNSA. The CDR3 bases are TGTGCCAGCAGCTTGTGGAATCAGCCCCAGCATTTT. Protein product: CASSLWNQPQHF.

This chain links TRBV2 with TRBJ2-2, with D uncertain. Germline V CDR1 and CDR2: SNHLY, FYNNEI. The germline V and J ends were trimmed by 10 bases and 3 bases, with 18 bases remaining between them. The CDR3 loop spans 15 amino acids. CDR3 DNA: TGTGCCACCAAACTGACACCTCTTCACACCGGGGAGCTGTTTTTT. It translates to CATKLTPLHTGELFF.

Many counts were recorded for this clonotype. The gene calls are TRBV6-5 and TRBJ1-5; D is ambiguous. V was trimmed by 2 bases and J by 4 bases, leaving 6 bases between them. Germline V lookup: CDR1 MNHEY, CDR2 SVGAGI. The CDR3 covers 13 residues. CDR3 DNA: TGTGCCAGCAGTTACAGGGAAAATCAGCCCCAGCATTTT. Its translation: CASSYRENQPQHF.